This TCR beta chain was profiled in a study of blood T cell repertoires in COVID-19. Study-wide context: Italy, Spain and the United States were the sources of the convalescent and acute COVID-19 samples.

Clones were sequenced by immunoSEQ multiplex PCR, and TCRdb holds only the in-frame ones, with some missing. The sample holds about 52,000 clones, around 80% seen once. Trimming shortened V by 4 bases and J by 7 bases, and 11 bases separated the two germline ends. From germline, CDR1 is ENHRY and CDR2 SYGVKD. The CDR3 is 14 amino acids. The V and J genes are TRBV10-3 and TRBJ1-6, with D maybe TRBD1 (5 bases). The source is a woman of 80 years or more with COVID-19, enrolled during active disease. The sequencing sample was made of peripheral blood. CDR3 nucleotide sequence: TGTGCCATCAGTGTACAGGAGTCGAATTCACCCCTCCACTTT. Protein product: CAISVQESNSPLHF.